The rows below give T cell receptor beta chains drawn from one sample of a study of control samples from healthy donors and cancer patients. The method was immunoSEQ multiplex PCR; TCRdb's version includes in-frame clones alone and lacks a portion of them. Of roughly 150,000 clones in the sample, 93% were seen once. The sequenced sample was blood. These receptors were collected from a man aged 45 to 65 in good health. The CDR3 runs from the conserved cysteine through the conserved F or W. The D gene is left open where the match is weak. Only some rows state a clone size, as once, few, many or a class for expanded clones.

>TRBV5-1|-|TRBD1|TRBJ2-5
CASSLEVGGSETQYF
TGCGCCAGCAGCTTGGAGGTAGGGGGCTCGGAGACCCAGTACTTC
>TRBV27|-|TRBD2|TRBJ2-5
CASRAGGPIRETQYF
TGTGCCAGCAGAGCGGGAGGGCCTATACGGGAGACCCAGTACTTC
>TRBV2|-|-|TRBJ2-7
CASRILAYEQYF
TGTGCCAGCAGGATATTGGCGTACGAGCAGTACTTC
>TRBV18|-|TRBD1|TRBJ2-7
CASSPPGQGAIEQYF
TGTGCCAGCTCACCACCCGGCCAGGGGGCTATTGAGCAGTACTTC
>TRBV7-3|-|-|TRBJ2-4
CASSLTETDIQYF
TGTGCCAGCAGCTTAACGGAGACGGACATTCAGTACTTC
>TRBV3-1/TRBV3-2|-|-|TRBJ1-2
CASSTGRNYGYTF
TGTGCCAGCAGCACGGGACGGAACTATGGCTACACCTTC
>TRBV11-2|-|TRBD1|TRBJ1-6
CASSSLGRGDSPLHF
TGTGCCAGCAGCTCCCTAGGCAGGGGGGATTCACCCCTCCACTTT
>TRBV28|-|-|TRBJ2-1
CASSWGRAHEQFF
TGTGCCAGCAGCTGGGGTAGGGCCCATGAGCAGTTCTTC
>TRBV30|-|-|TRBJ2-5
CAWTGEGETQYF
TGTGCCTGGACAGGGGAAGGAGAGACCCAGTACTTC
>TRBV5-1|-|-|TRBJ2-3
CASSSDRAITDTQYF
TGCGCCAGCAGCTCGGACCGAGCAATCACAGATACGCAGTATTTT
>TRBV5-5|few|-|TRBJ2-7
CASSWGDFYEQYF
TGTGCCAGCAGCTGGGGTGACTTCTACGAGCAGTACTTC
>TRBV4-1|-|-|TRBJ2-1
CASSQGTSYNEQFF
TGCGCCAGCAGCCAAGGGACAAGTTACAATGAGCAGTTCTTC
>TRBV7-9|once|-|TRBJ2-5
CASSRGSGWETQYF
TGTGCCAGCAGCAGAGGTAGCGGATGGGAGACCCAGTACTTC
>TRBV19|-|TRBD2|TRBJ2-7
CASSFETSGTAYEQYF
TGTGCCAGTAGTTTCGAAACTAGCGGGACCGCCTACGAGCAGTACTTC
>TRBV20-1|-|-|TRBJ1-5
CSASDGGWVQPQHF
TGCAGTGCTAGTGACGGGGGGTGGGTTCAGCCCCAGCATTTT
>TRBV10-1|once|-|TRBJ1-2
CASPQGTGYGYTF
TGCGCCAGCCCTCAAGGGACTGGCTATGGCTACACCTTC
>TRBV27|-|-|TRBJ1-2
CASSLERSGYGYTF
TGTGCCAGCAGTTTAGAGCGATCGGGCTATGGCTACACCTTC
>TRBV6-1|-|-|TRBJ2-5
CASSEIGRKTQYF
TGTGCCAGCAGTGAAATAGGGCGGAAGACCCAGTACTTC
>TRBV5-1|-|TRBD1|TRBJ2-5
CASSPPGGETQYF
TGCGCCAGCAGCCCCCCAGGGGGAGAGACCCAGTACTTC
>TRBV3-1/TRBV3-2|-|TRBD2|TRBJ2-1
CASHFLAGVGEQFF
TGTGCCAGCCACTTCCTAGCGGGAGTGGGTGAGCAGTTCTTC
>TRBV6-6|-|-|TRBJ2-3
CASSTGGTTDTQYF
TGTGCCAGCAGTACCGGGGGAACCACAGATACGCAGTATTTT
>TRBV19|-|-|TRBJ1-6
CASCNGQPNSPLHF
TGTGCCAGTTGCAACGGACAGCCCAATTCACCCCTCCACTTT
>TRBV5-1|-|-|TRBJ2-7
CASSLEGDEQYF
TGCGCCAGCAGCTTGGAAGGGGACGAGCAGTACTTC
>TRBV28|-|TRBD1|TRBJ1-1
CASSKTGGAGNTEAFF
TGTGCCAGCAGTAAAACAGGGGGCGCGGGGAACACTGAAGCTTTCTTT
>TRBV30|-|TRBD2|TRBJ2-2
CAWSPAAGVGTGELFF
TGTGCCTGGAGTCCGGCAGCGGGAGTGGGGACCGGGGAGCTGTTTTTT
>TRBV5-1|-|-|TRBJ1-3
CASSFLSGSGNTIYF
TGCGCCAGCAGCTTTCTCTCCGGCTCTGGAAACACCATATATTTT
>TRBV2|-|TRBD1|TRBJ2-7
CASKRLPGQSDEQYF
TGTGCCAGCAAACGCTTACCGGGACAGTCGGACGAGCAGTACTTC
>TRBV13|-|-|TRBJ2-6
CASSSYRAGANVLTF
TGTGCCAGCAGCTCCTACAGGGCCGGGGCCAACGTCCTGACTTTC
>TRBV7-9|-|TRBD1|TRBJ1-1
CASSPPGTGTSSEAFF
TGTGCCAGCAGCCCGCCCGGGACAGGGACTTCTTCTGAAGCTTTCTTT
>TRBV28|-|TRBD1|TRBJ2-1
CASSLGQGNYNEQFF
TGTGCCAGCAGTTTGGGACAGGGGAATTACAATGAGCAGTTCTTC
>TRBV28|-|-|TRBJ1-1
CASSLVGRNTEAFF
TGTGCCAGCAGTTTAGTAGGGAGGAACACTGAAGCTTTCTTT
>TRBV15|-|TRBD1|TRBJ1-5
CATSRDWTGFLGNQPQHF
TGTGCCACCAGCAGAGATTGGACAGGGTTTTTAGGCAATCAGCCCCAGCATTTT
>TRBV18|-|-|TRBJ2-7
CASSPPGTGPYEQYF
TGTGCCAGCTCACCCCCGGGGACTGGTCCCTACGAGCAGTACTTC
>TRBV24-1|-|-|TRBJ2-5
CATSDPSGGGETQYF
TGTGCCACCAGTGATCCATCTGGAGGGGGGGAGACCCAGTACTTC
>TRBV19|once|-|TRBJ1-5
CASRLGGARKGSNQPQHF
TGTGCCAGTAGATTGGGGGGGGCGCGGAAAGGTAGCAATCAGCCCCAGCATTTT
>TRBV3-1/TRBV3-2|-|-|TRBJ2-7
CASSQEPRPDYEQYF
TGTGCCAGCAGCCAAGAACCTCGACCGGATTACGAGCAGTACTTC
>TRBV24-1|-|-|TRBJ2-1
CATSDSPRDEQFF
TGTGCCACCAGTGATTCCCCAAGGGATGAGCAGTTCTTC
>TRBV18|once|-|TRBJ1-2
CASSPDNYGYTF
TGTGCCAGCTCACCAGATAACTATGGCTACACCTTC
>TRBV28|-|TRBD2|TRBJ2-7
CASSAPSGTSGRVLYF
TGTGCCAGCAGTGCCCCCTCCGGGACTAGCGGGAGGGTGTTGTACTTC
>TRBV9|-|TRBD1|TRBJ1-2
CASSAGSRTGVWGYGYTF
TGTGCCAGCAGCGCAGGTTCTAGAACAGGGGTGTGGGGCTATGGCTACACCTTC
>TRBV27|-|-|TRBJ2-5
CASSLLGGRETQYF
TGTGCCAGCAGTTTGCTGGGGGGGCGAGAGACCCAGTACTTC
>TRBV27|-|TRBD2|TRBJ2-7
CASSLKGLAESYEQYF
TGTGCCAGCAGTTTGAAGGGACTAGCGGAGTCGTACGAGCAGTACTTC
>TRBV15|-|TRBD1|TRBJ2-5
CATSRAVRGREETQYF
TGTGCCACCAGCAGAGCCGTCAGGGGGCGCGAGGAGACCCAGTACTTC
>TRBV7-9|-|-|TRBJ1-3
CASSSTSESSGNTIYF
TGTGCCAGCAGCTCGACATCGGAATCCTCTGGAAACACCATATATTTT
>TRBV7-9|-|-|TRBJ1-1
CASSRGRMNTEAFF
TGTGCCAGCAGCCGGGGACGGATGAACACTGAAGCTTTCTTT
>TRBV27|-|TRBD2|TRBJ2-1
CASSLGLALEQFF
TGTGCCAGCAGTTTAGGACTAGCTCTTGAGCAGTTCTTC
>TRBV7-2|-|-|TRBJ2-7
CASSPASWEQYF
TGTGCCAGCAGCCCCGCCAGCTGGGAGCAGTACTTC
>TRBV19|-|-|TRBJ2-6
CASSSSGANVLTF
TGTGCCAGTAGCAGTAGTGGGGCCAACGTCCTGACTTTC
>TRBV27|-|TRBD1|TRBJ1-3
CASSLDRGMRGNTIYF
TGTGCCAGCAGCTTGGACAGGGGGATGCGTGGAAACACCATATATTTT